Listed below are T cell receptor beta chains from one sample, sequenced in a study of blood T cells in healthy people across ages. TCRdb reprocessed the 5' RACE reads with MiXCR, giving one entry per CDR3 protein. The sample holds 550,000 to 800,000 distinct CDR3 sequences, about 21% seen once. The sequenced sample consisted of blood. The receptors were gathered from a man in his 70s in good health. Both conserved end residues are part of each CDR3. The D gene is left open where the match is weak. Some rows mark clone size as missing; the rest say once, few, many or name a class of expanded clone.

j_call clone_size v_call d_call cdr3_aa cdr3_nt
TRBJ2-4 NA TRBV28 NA CASSSLTRRTNIQYF TGTGCCAGCAGTTCACTGACTAGGCGGACTAACATTCAGTACTTC
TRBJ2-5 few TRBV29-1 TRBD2 CSVGLRGGETQYF TGCAGCGTTGGACTTCGGGGGGGAGAGACCCAGTACTTC
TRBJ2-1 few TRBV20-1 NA CSASPPGVRNEQFF TGCAGTGCTAGCCCTCCGGGAGTCCGAAATGAGCAGTTCTTC
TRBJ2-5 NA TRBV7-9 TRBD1 CASSRRQGIGQETQYF TGTGCCAGCAGCCGACGACAGGGCATCGGCCAAGAGACCCAGTACTTC
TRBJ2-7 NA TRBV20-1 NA CSARPMGTTTYEQYF TGCAGTGCTAGACCTATGGGGACAACGACCTACGAGCAGTACTTC
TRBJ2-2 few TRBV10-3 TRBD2 CAISEPPGVAGPGELFF TGTGCCATCAGTGAGCCCCCGGGGGTAGCGGGACCCGGGGAGCTGTTTTTT
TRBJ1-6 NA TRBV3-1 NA CASSQDSGANSPLHF TGTGCCAGCAGCCAAGATTCAGGGGCTAATTCACCCCTCCACTTT
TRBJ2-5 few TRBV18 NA CASSPIRGSETQYF TGTGCCAGCTCACCCATTCGGGGATCAGAGACCCAGTACTTC
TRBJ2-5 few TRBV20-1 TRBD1 CSGRATGAGETQYF TGCAGTGGAAGGGCAACAGGGGCCGGGGAGACCCAGTACTTC
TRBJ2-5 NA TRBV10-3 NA CAISESSAQETQYF TGTGCCATCAGTGAGTCGTCGGCCCAAGAGACCCAGTACTTC
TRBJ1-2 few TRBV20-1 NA CSAASQGDYGYTF TGCAGTGCAGCAAGTCAAGGGGACTATGGCTACACCTTC
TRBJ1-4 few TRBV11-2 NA CASSSQGQPNEKLFF TGTGCCAGCAGCTCCCAAGGACAGCCTAATGAAAAACTGTTTTTT
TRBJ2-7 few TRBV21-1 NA CASAGCWQYF TGTGCCAGCGCTGGATGTTGGCAGTACTTC
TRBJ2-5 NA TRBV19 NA CASSVLAWETQYF TGTGCCAGTAGTGTACTAGCTTGGGAGACCCAGTACTTC
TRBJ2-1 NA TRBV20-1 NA CSALNRRSSYNEQFF TGCAGTGCTTTAAATCGACGGAGCTCCTACAATGAGCAGTTCTTC
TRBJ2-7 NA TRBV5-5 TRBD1 CASSFGDRGFYEQYF TGTGCCAGCAGCTTTGGGGACAGGGGATTCTACGAGCAGTACTTC
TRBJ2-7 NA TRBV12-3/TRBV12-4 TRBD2 CASSFLLAGGYDEQYF TGTGCCAGCAGTTTTTTACTAGCGGGAGGCTATGACGAGCAGTACTTC
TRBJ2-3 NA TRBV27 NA CASSLLDSQDTQYF TGTGCCAGCAGTTTGTTGGACAGTCAAGATACGCAGTATTTT
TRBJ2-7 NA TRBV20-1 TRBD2 CSAIGTSGSSYEQYF TGCAGTGCTATAGGGACTAGCGGGAGCTCCTACGAGCAGTACTTC
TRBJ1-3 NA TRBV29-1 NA CSVVNREAGNTIYF TGCAGCGTTGTCAACAGGGAAGCTGGAAACACCATATATTTT
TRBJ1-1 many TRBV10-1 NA CASSAREHTEAFF TGCGCCAGCAGTGCGCGGGAGCACACTGAAGCTTTCTTT
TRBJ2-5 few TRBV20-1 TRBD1 CSATPGQGAVETQYF TGCAGTGCTACGCCGGGACAGGGGGCAGTTGAGACCCAGTACTTC
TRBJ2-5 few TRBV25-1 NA CASSELKRNQETQYF TGTGCCAGCAGTGAACTGAAGCGGAACCAAGAGACCCAGTACTTC
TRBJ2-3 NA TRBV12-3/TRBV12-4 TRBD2 CASSPAGVTQYF TGTGCCAGCAGTCCAGCGGGAGTTACGCAGTATTTT
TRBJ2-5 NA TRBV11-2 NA CASSIGMYQETQYF TGTGCCAGCAGCATAGGAATGTACCAAGAGACCCAGTACTTC
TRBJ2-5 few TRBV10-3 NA CAISGGTRKVTQYF TGTGCCATCAGTGGCGGGACTCGGAAAGTGACCCAGTACTTC
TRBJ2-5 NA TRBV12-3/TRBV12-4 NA CASSNYGETQYF TGTGCCAGCAGCAACTATGGGGAGACCCAGTACTTC
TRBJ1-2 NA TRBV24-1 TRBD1 CATSDSPGQVPRGYTF TGTGCCACCAGTGATTCACCGGGACAGGTCCCTCGTGGCTACACCTTC
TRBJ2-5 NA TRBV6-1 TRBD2 CASSENSGVQYF TGTGCCAGCAGTGAGAATAGCGGGGTGCAGTACTTC
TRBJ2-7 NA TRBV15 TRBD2 CATSRAATSDYEQYF TGTGCCACCAGCAGAGCCGCAACTAGCGACTACGAGCAGTACTTC
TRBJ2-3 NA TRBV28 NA CASSSAGPTDTQYF TGTGCCAGCAGTTCGGCGGGCCCTACAGATACGCAGTATTTT
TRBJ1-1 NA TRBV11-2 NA CASSLIFGDPEAFF TGTGCCAGCAGCTTAATATTCGGGGACCCCGAAGCTTTCTTT
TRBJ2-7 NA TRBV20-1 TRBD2 CSASTLAGAEQYF TGCAGTGCTAGCACCCTAGCGGGAGCCGAGCAGTACTTC
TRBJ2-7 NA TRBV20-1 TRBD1 CSASPTGTGGYEQYF TGCAGTGCTAGCCCCACCGGGACAGGGGGCTACGAGCAGTACTTC
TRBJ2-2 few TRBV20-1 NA CSASVLISGELFF TGCAGTGCTAGCGTGTTGATTAGCGGGGAGCTGTTTTTT
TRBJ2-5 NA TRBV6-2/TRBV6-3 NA CASSYVKEETQYF TGTGCCAGCAGTTACGTGAAGGAGGAGACCCAGTACTTC
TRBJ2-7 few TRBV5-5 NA CASSLVGTSDYEQYF TGTGCCAGCAGCTTGGTCGGGACTTCAGACTACGAGCAGTACTTC
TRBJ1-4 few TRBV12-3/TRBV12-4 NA CASSSGVIEEKLFF TGTGCCAGCAGTTCAGGGGTAATTGAGGAAAAACTGTTTTTT
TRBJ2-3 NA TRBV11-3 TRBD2 CASSLHLAEPDTQYF TGTGCCAGCAGCTTACATCTAGCGGAACCAGATACGCAGTATTTT
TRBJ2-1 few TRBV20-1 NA CSARTQEPFNEQFF TGCAGTGCTAGAACCCAGGAACCGTTCAATGAGCAGTTCTTC